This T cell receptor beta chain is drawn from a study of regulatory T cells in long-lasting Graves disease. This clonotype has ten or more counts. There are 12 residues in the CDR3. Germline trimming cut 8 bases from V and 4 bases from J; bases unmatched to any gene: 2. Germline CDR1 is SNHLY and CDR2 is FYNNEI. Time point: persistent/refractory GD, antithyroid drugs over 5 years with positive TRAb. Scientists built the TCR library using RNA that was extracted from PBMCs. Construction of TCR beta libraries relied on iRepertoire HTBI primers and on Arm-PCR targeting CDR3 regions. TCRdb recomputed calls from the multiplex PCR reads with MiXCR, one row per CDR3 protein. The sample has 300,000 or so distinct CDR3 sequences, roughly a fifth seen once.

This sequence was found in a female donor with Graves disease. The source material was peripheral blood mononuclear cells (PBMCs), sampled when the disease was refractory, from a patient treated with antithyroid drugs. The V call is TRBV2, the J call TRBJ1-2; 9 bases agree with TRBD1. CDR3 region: CASVGQGYGYTF. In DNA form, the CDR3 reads TGTGCCAGCGTGGGACAGGGCTATGGCTACACCTTC.